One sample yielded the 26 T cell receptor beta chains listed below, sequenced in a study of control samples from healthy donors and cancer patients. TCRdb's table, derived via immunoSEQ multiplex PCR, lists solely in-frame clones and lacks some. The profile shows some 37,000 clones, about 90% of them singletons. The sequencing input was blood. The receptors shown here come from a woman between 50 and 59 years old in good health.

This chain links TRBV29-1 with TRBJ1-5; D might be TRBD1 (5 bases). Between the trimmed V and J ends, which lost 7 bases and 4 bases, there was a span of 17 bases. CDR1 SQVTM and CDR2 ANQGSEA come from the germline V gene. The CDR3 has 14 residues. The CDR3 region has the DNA TGCAGCGCCGTGGAGGGGCGGGGGAATCAGCCCCAGCATTTT. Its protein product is CSAVEGRGNQPQHF.

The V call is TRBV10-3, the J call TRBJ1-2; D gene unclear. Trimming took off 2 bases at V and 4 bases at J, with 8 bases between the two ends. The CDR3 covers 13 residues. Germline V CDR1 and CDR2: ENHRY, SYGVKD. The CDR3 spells CAISETTAYGYTF. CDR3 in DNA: TGTGCCATCAGTGAGACAACGGCCTATGGCTACACCTTC.

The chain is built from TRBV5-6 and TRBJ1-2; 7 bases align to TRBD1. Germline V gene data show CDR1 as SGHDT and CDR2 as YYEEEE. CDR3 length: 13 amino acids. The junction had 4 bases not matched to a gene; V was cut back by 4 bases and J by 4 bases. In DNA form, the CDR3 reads TGTGCCAGCAGCCCGCGGGACAGCTATGGCTACACCTTC. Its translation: CASSPRDSYGYTF.

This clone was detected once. DNA for the CDR3: TGTGCCAGCAGCCAAGATGTGGGAGGAAACACCATATATTTT. Translating it yields CASSQDVGGNTIYF. J is TRBJ1-3 and V is TRBV14; D is uncertain. This CDR3 contains 14 residues. Trimming removed 0 bases at V and 4 bases at J, with 7 bases between. Germline V gene lookup returns CDR1 SGHDN and CDR2 FVKESK.

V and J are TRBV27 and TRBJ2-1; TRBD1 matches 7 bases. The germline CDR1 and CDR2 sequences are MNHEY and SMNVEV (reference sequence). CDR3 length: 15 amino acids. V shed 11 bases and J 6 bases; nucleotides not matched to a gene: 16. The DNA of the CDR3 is TGTGCCGGACACAGGGGAAGAAAATCAGGCAATGAGCAGTTCTTC. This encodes CAGHRGRKSGNEQFF.

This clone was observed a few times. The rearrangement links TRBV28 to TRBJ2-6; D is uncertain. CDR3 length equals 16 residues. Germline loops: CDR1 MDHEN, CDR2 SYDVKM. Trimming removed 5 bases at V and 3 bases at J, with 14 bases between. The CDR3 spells CASSPSLPLGANVLTF. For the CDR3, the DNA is TGTGCCAGCAGTCCAAGTTTACCCCTTGGGGCCAACGTCCTGACTTTC.

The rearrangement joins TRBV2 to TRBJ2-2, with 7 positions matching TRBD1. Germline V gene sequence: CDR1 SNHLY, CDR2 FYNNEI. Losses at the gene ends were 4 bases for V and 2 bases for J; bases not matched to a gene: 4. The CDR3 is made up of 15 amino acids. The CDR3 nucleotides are TGTGCCAGCAGTGGTGGGACAGTTAACACCGGGGAGCTGTTTTTT. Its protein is CASSGGTVNTGELFF.

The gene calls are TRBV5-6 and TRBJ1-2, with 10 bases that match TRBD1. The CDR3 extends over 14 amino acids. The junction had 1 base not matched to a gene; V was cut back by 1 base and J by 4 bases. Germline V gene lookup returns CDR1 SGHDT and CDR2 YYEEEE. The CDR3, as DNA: TGTGCCAGCAGCTTGTGGACAGGGGGCTATGGCTACACCTTC. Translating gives CASSLWTGGYGYTF.

The CDR3 DNA sequence: TGTGCCAGCACCTCACTAGCGGCGGGTGGGGAGACCCAGTACTTC. Translated: CASTSLAAGGETQYF. V and J are TRBV7-9 and TRBJ2-5; 8 bases agree with TRBD2. The CDR3 spans 15 residues. Trimming removed 7 bases from V and 5 bases from J; junction bases left unmatched: 12. CDR1 is SEHNR and CDR2 is FQNEAQ in the germline V gene (reference sequence).

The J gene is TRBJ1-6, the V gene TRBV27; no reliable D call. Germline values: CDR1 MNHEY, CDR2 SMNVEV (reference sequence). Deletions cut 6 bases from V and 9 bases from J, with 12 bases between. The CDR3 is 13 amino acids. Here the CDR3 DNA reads TGTGCCAGCAGCGAGGCCCGGGGTTCACCCCTCCACTTT. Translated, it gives CASSEARGSPLHF.

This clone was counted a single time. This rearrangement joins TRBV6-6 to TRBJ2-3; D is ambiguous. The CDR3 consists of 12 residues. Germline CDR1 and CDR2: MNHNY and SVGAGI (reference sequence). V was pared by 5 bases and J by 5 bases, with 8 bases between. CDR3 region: CASSTTGDTQYF. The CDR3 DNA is TGTGCCAGCAGTACAACGGGAGATACGCAGTATTTT.

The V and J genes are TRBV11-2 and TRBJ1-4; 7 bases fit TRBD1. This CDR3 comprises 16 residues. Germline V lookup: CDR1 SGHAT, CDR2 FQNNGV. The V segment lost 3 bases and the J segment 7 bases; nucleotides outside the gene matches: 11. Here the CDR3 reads CASSLGGGGSGEKLFF. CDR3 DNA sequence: TGTGCCAGCAGCTTGGGGGGAGGGGGCTCCGGTGAAAAACTGTTTTTT.

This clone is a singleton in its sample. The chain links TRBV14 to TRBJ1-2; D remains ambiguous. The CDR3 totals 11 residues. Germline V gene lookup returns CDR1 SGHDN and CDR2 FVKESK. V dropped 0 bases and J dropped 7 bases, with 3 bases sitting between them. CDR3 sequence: CASSQEGGYTF. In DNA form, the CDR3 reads TGTGCCAGCAGCCAAGAAGGTGGCTACACCTTC.

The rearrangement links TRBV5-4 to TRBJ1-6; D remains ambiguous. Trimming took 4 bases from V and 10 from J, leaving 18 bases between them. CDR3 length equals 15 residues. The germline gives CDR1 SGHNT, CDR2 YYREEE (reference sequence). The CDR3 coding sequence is TGTGCCAGCAGCCTCGCGGACGGTGGAGAATCACCCCTCCACTTT. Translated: CASSLADGGESPLHF.

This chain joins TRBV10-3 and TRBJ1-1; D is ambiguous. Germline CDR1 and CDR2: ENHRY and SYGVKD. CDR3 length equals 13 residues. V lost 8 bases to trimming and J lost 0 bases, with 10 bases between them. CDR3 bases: TGTGCCATCTCTTCGGGCCTGAACACTGAAGCTTTCTTT. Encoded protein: CAISSGLNTEAFF.

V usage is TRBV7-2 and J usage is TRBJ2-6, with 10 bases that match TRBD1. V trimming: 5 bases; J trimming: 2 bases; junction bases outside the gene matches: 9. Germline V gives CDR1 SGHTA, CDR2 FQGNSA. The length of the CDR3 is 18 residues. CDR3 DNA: TGTGCCAGCAGCGAAGACAGGACAGGGGGAGCTGGGGCCAACGTCCTGACTTTC. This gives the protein CASSEDRTGGAGANVLTF.

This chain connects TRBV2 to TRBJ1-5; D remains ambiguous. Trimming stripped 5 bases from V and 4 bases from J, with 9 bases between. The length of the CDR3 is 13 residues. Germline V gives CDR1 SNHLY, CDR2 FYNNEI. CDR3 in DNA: TGTGCCAGCAGTCCTCGAGGGAATCAGCCCCAGCATTTT. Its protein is CASSPRGNQPQHF.

Here the CDR3 reads CASSGNYNEQFF. The CDR3 DNA reads as TGTGCCAGCAGTGGGAACTACAATGAGCAGTTCTTC. V is TRBV2 and J is TRBJ2-1; D unclear. CDR1 and CDR2 from the germline V gene are SNHLY and FYNNEI. This CDR3 region has 12 residues. V dropped 4 bases and J dropped 3 bases, with 4 bases sitting between them. Variable domain in full (rest from reference TRBV2 and TRBJ2-1): EPEVTQTPSHQVTQMGQEVILRCVPISNHLYFYWYRQILGQKVEFLVSFYNNEISEKSEIFDDQFSVERPDGSNFTLKIRSTKLEDSAMYFCASSGNYNEQFFGPGTRLTVL.

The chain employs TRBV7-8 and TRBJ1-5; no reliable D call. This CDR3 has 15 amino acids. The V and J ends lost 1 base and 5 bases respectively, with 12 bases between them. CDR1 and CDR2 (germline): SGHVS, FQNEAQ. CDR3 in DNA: TGTGCCAGCAGCTTAGGATGGACGGACTATCAGCCCCAGCATTTT. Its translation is CASSLGWTDYQPQHF.

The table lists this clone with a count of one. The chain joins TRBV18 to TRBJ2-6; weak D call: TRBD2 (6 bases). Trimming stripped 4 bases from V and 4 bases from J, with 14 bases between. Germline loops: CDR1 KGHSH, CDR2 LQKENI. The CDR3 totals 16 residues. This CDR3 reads CASSLPRRAGANVLTF. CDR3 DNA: TGTGCCAGCTCACTTCCCCGGAGGGCCGGGGCCAACGTCCTGACTTTC. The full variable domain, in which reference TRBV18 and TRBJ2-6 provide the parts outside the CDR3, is NAGVMQNPRHLVRRRGQEARLRCSPMKGHSHVYWYRQLPEEGLKFMVYLQKENIIDESGMPKERFSAEFPKEGPSILRIQQVVRGDSAAYFCASSLPRRAGANVLTFGAGSRLTVL.

CDR3 sequence reads: CASSYGRAYEQYF. The CDR3 DNA follows: TGTGCCAGCAGTTACGGCAGGGCCTACGAGCAGTACTTC. This chain connects TRBV6-2 or TRBV6-3 to TRBJ2-7; possible D gene TRBD1, 5 bases. Trimming took off 2 bases at V and 2 bases at J, with 7 bases between the two ends. The CDR3 totals 13 residues. CDR1 is MNHEY, CDR2 SVGEGT, per germline.

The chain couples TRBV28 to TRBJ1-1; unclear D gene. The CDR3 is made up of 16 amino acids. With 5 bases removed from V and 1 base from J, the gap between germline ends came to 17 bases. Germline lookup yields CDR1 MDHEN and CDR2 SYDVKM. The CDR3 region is CASSPYRRATNTEAFF. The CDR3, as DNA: TGTGCCAGCAGTCCATACCGAAGGGCCACGAACACTGAAGCTTTCTTT.

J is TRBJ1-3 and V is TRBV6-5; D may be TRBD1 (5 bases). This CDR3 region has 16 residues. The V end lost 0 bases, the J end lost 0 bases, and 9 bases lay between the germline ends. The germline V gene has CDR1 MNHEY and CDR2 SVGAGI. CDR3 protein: CASSYSLTGSGNTIYF. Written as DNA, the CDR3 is TGTGCCAGCAGTTACTCCCTCACAGGCTCTGGAAACACCATATATTTT.

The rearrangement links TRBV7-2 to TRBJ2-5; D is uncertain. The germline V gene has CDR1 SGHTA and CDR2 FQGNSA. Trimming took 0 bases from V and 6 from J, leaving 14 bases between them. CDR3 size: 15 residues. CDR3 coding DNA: TGTGCCAGCAGCTTAGCGCGTGCCCCCAGACAGACCCAGTACTTC. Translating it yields CASSLARAPRQTQYF.

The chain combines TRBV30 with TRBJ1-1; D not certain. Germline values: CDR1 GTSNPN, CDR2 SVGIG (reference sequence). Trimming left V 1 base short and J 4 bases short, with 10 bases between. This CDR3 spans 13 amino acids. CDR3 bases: TGTGCCTGGAGTGCCACGGGCGTCACTGAAGCTTTCTTT. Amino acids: CAWSATGVTEAFF.

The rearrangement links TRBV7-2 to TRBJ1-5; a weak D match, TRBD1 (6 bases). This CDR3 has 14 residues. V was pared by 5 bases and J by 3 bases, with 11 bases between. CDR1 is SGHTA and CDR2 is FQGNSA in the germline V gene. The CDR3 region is CASSPGQFNQPQHF. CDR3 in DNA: TGTGCCAGCAGCCCGGGACAATTCAATCAGCCCCAGCATTTT. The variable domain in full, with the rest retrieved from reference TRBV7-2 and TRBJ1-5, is GAGVSQSPSNKVTEKGKDVELRCDPISGHTALYWYRQSLGQGLEFLIYFQGNSAPDKSGLPSDRFSAERTGGSVSTLTIQRTQQEDSAVYLCASSPGQFNQPQHFGDGTRLSIL.